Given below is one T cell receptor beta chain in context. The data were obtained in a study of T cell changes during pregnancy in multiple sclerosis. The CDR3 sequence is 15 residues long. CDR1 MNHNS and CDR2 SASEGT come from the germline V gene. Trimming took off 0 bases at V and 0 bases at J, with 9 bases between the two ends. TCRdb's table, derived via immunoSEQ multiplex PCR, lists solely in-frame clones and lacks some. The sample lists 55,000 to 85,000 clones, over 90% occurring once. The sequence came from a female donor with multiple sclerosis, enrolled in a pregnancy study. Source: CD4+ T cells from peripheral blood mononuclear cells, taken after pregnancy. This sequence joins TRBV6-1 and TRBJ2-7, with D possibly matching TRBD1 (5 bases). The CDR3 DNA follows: TGTGCCAGCAGTGAAGCATACAGGAGCTCCTACGAGCAGTACTTC. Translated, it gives CASSEAYRSSYEQYF.